This is a list of T cell receptor beta chains from one sample in a study of Graves' ophthalmopathy and Graves' hyperthyroidism. A single record per CDR3 protein comes from TCRdb applying MiXCR to the multiplex PCR reads. The table lists around 1.1 million distinct CDR3 sequences, less than 45% of them singletons. The sequenced sample was peripheral blood or thyroid tissue (not recorded which). Source of these receptors: an adult man with Graves' hyperthyroidism. Each CDR3 is given with its conserved first and last residue. The D gene is left open where the match is weak. The size of a clone is reported for some rows only, either as once, few or many, or as a class for expanded clones.

len	d_gene	v_gene	abundance	j_gene	CDR3nt	CDR3aa
16	-	TRBV11-1	many	TRBJ2-6	TGTGCCAGCAGCCCCCATGGGGGGAGCGGGGCCAACGTCCTGACTTTC	CASSPHGGSGANVLTF
13	-	TRBV20-1	few	TRBJ2-7	TGCAGTGCTAGAGCGGGGAATATCTACGAGCAGTACTTC	CSARAGNIYEQYF
14	-	TRBV10-3	-	TRBJ2-5	TGTGCCATCAGTGAGTGGGAGTACCAAGAGACCCAGTACTTC	CAISEWEYQETQYF
13	-	TRBV10-2	few	TRBJ1-2	TGCGCCAGCAGTGAGACCCCCGTATATGGCTACACCTTC	CASSETPVYGYTF
14	TRBD1	TRBV7-9	-	TRBJ2-3	TGTGCCAGCAGTTCACACCAGGGGGCGGATACGCAGTATTTT	CASSSHQGADTQYF
16	-	TRBV24-1	many	TRBJ1-5	TGTGCCACCGCCCCCGCCGGGACAATTAGCAATCAGCCCCAGCATTTT	CATAPAGTISNQPQHF
14	-	TRBV7-8	many	TRBJ1-4	TGTGCCAGCAGTCCCGGAGGGGGGTATGAAAAACTGTTTTTT	CASSPGGGYEKLFF
13	-	TRBV7-9	few	TRBJ2-5	TGTGCCAGCAGCCCCAGCCTCCAACAGACCCAGTACTTC	CASSPSLQQTQYF
12	-	TRBV28	few	TRBJ2-7	TGTGCCAGCAGTTTACCCAAGGGGGTATCGTACTTC	CASSLPKGVSYF
15	-	TRBV9	many	TRBJ2-7	TGTGCCAGCAGCGTAGGGGAGGGGACAGCCTACGAGCAGTACTTC	CASSVGEGTAYEQYF
17	-	TRBV19	-	TRBJ1-1	TGTGCCAGTAGTATTTTACTTAGAGCAGAAATGAACACTGAAGCTTTCTTT	CASSILLRAEMNTEAFF
12	TRBD1	TRBV29-1	many	TRBJ2-5	TGCAGCGCCCGGACAGGTTACGAGACCCAGTACTTC	CSARTGYETQYF
14	-	TRBV9	many	TRBJ2-5	TGTGCCAGCAGCGGCCGGGACTCGATGGAGACCCAGTACTTC	CASSGRDSMETQYF
14	-	TRBV10-3	once	TRBJ1-1	TGTGCCAGCAGTTCCTCCAGGGAATCCACTGAAGCTTTCTTT	CASSSSRESTEAFF
14	-	TRBV12-3/TRBV12-4	-	TRBJ2-5	TGTGCCAGCAGCGAACAGGGAGGGTTAGAGACCCAGTACTTC	CASSEQGGLETQYF
12	-	TRBV5-1	-	TRBJ1-6	TGCGCCAGCAGCTTGACCGCCTCCGATAGACACTTT	CASSLTASDRHF
16	-	TRBV20-1	once	TRBJ2-7	TGCAGTGCTAGAGTTGTGGCAGCGGAGAGCTCCTACGAGCAGTACTTC	CSARVVAAESSYEQYF
14	-	TRBV6-5	-	TRBJ1-6	TGTGCCAGCAGTAACCAGGGTTATAATTCACCCCTCCACTTT	CASSNQGYNSPLHF
13	-	TRBV2	-	TRBJ1-2	TGTGCCAGCAGTGGGGCGAGGGCATATGGCTACACCTTC	CASSGARAYGYTF
17	TRBD1	TRBV7-2	many	TRBJ1-2	TGTGCCAGCAGCTTGTCCCGGGACAGGGGGCCGGGCTATGGCTACACCTTC	CASSLSRDRGPGYGYTF
16	-	TRBV7-9	-	TRBJ2-2	TGTGCCAGCAGCAAATTCGGGGGGCAGTTGACCGGGGAGCTGTTTTTT	CASSKFGGQLTGELFF
15	-	TRBV7-2	many	TRBJ2-7	TGTGCCAGCAGCTTAGCCCCGACAGTGTTCTACGAGCAGTACTTC	CASSLAPTVFYEQYF
16	TRBD2	TRBV7-2	-	TRBJ2-2	TGTGCCAGCACCAAACTAGCGGGGGGAAGAACCGGGGAGCTGTTTTTT	CASTKLAGGRTGELFF
13	-	TRBV5-4	few	TRBJ2-5	TGTGCCAGCAGCTTGGAGGGAATGAAGACCCAGTACTTC	CASSLEGMKTQYF
12	-	TRBV28	few	TRBJ2-7	TGTGCCAGCAGTGTCAAGGGGTACGAGCAGTACTTC	CASSVKGYEQYF
14	-	TRBV9	many	TRBJ1-6	TGTGCCAGCAGCGGAAGAGCAGGGCCTTCACCCCTCCACTTT	CASSGRAGPSPLHF
15	-	TRBV10-3	many	TRBJ2-7	TGTGCCATCAGTCCTCAACTCGGAACCTCCTACGAGCAGTACTTC	CAISPQLGTSYEQYF
13	TRBD1	TRBV12-3/TRBV12-4	many	TRBJ2-7	TGCGCCAGCAGTTGGGACAGGAGCTACGAGCAGTACTTC	CASSWDRSYEQYF
13	-	TRBV7-9	few	TRBJ1-2	TGTGCCAGCAGTTTTTGGGACCAACGTGGCTACACCTTC	CASSFWDQRGYTF
15	TRBD1	TRBV28	-	TRBJ1-4	TGTGCCAGCAGTTTAACAGGGGGGGTTAATGAAAAACTGTTTTTT	CASSLTGGVNEKLFF
13	-	TRBV10-2	-	TRBJ2-7	TGCGCCAGCAGTGCCGGTCTATGGGACGAGCAGTACTTC	CASSAGLWDEQYF
16	-	TRBV5-1	-	TRBJ1-1	TGCGCCAGCAGCCTGCGACCCGGGGGCATGAACACTGAAGCTTTCTTT	CASSLRPGGMNTEAFF
12	-	TRBV4-1	-	TRBJ1-4	TGCGCCAGCAGCCAACTTCGCGGCCTACTGTTTTTT	CASSQLRGLLFF
9	-	TRBV20-1	-	TRBJ2-7	TGCAGTGCTAATACCAGGGGGTACTTC	CSANTRGYF
16	TRBD1	TRBV10-3	-	TRBJ2-7	TGTGCCATCAGTGATCCCGGACAGGGGGCAACCTACGAGCAGTACTTC	CAISDPGQGATYEQYF
14	TRBD2	TRBV19	-	TRBJ2-3	TGTGCCAGTAGCCCCAGCGGGAGATCAGATACGCAGTATTTT	CASSPSGRSDTQYF
15	-	TRBV12-3/TRBV12-4	many	TRBJ1-1	TGTGCCAGCAGTTACCGACAGATTATGAACACTGAAGCTTTCTTT	CASSYRQIMNTEAFF
11	-	TRBV12-3/TRBV12-4	-	TRBJ1-2	TGTGCCAGCAGGAGCGGGACTTCCTACACCTTC	CASRSGTSYTF
13	-	TRBV7-2	many	TRBJ2-7	TGTGCCAGCAGCTTGTCGGCACCCTACGAGCAGTACTTC	CASSLSAPYEQYF
15	TRBD1	TRBV2	many	TRBJ2-7	TGTGCCAGCAGTGAATTCCAGGGGGCATCCTACGAGCAGTACTTC	CASSEFQGASYEQYF
17	-	TRBV7-6	many	TRBJ2-7	TGTGCCAGCAGCTTAGGGGGGATGGAAATTGGTCCCTACGAGCAGTACTTC	CASSLGGMEIGPYEQYF
16	TRBD1	TRBV7-9	-	TRBJ1-1	TGTGCCAGCAGCTGGGGAGGGACAGGGGGCGGTGTTGAAGCTTTCTTT	CASSWGGTGGGVEAFF
15	TRBD2	TRBV7-9	-	TRBJ2-1	TGTGCCAGCAGCTCCCGACTAGCGGGTTACAATGAGCAGTTCTTC	CASSSRLAGYNEQFF
13	-	TRBV4-3	-	TRBJ1-2	TGCGCCAGCAGCCAAGTCCCCCCGTATGGCTACACCTTC	CASSQVPPYGYTF
17	TRBD2	TRBV7-8	-	TRBJ2-5	TGTGCCAGCAGCTTTCCAGGGGGACTAGCAAGCCAAGCGACCCAGTACTTC	CASSFPGGLASQATQYF
13	-	TRBV5-1	many	TRBJ2-7	TGCGCCAGCAGCTTGGTCCCCCCCTACGAGCAGTACTTC	CASSLVPPYEQYF
14	TRBD1	TRBV10-3	-	TRBJ1-2	TGTGCCATCGGACAGGGCCTTTCAATGAGGGGCTACACCTTC	CAIGQGLSMRGYTF
16	-	TRBV13	few	TRBJ2-2	TGTGCCAGCAGCTTTGTTCTGGCGGTGAAGCCCGGGGAGCTGTTTTTT	CASSFVLAVKPGELFF
14	-	TRBV24-1	many	TRBJ2-5	TGTGCCACCAGTGATTTTACTAACCAAGAGACCCAGTACTTC	CATSDFTNQETQYF
14	-	TRBV7-9	-	TRBJ2-6	TGTGCCAGCAGCCCCACCGACAGGGCCAACGTCCTGACTTTC	CASSPTDRANVLTF
16	-	TRBV29-1	-	TRBJ1-4	TGCAGCGTTGAAGATAGTCCTAGGGCAACTAATGAAAAACTGTTTTTT	CSVEDSPRATNEKLFF
15	TRBD1	TRBV10-2	-	TRBJ2-5	TGCGCCAGCAGTGAGCCGGACAGGGGGGGAGAGACCCAGTACTTC	CASSEPDRGGETQYF
15	-	TRBV28	-	TRBJ2-6	TGTGCCAGCAGTACCCTGAAGTCTGGGGCCAACGTCCTGACTTTC	CASSTLKSGANVLTF
13	-	TRBV9	many	TRBJ2-2	TGTGCCAGCAGCGTAGGGAACACCGGGGAGCTGTTTTTT	CASSVGNTGELFF
13	TRBD1	TRBV20-1	many	TRBJ1-1	TGCAGTGCCAGGGGACAGATAAACACTGAAGCTTTCTTT	CSARGQINTEAFF